This entry concerns a single TCR beta chain. The sample comes from a study of shared clonotypes between healthy human individuals. As for the study in general: A couple of women and three men aged 18 to 49 made up the donors.

The data were produced by immunoSEQ multiplex PCR, yet TCRdb's version contains in-frame clones alone and is incomplete. The sample has about 510,000 clones; less than 85% are singletons. Donors were healthy HIV-negative adults without recently reported acute infections or vaccinations. The junction had 1 base not matched to a gene; V was cut back by 6 bases and J by 1 base. The CDR3 has 14 amino acids. Germline-derived CDR1 and CDR2 are SNHLY and FYNNEI. This clonotype was sampled from a woman aged 40-49 years in good health. Some clones in this sample may be carry-over from other donors' samples. The chain links TRBV2 to TRBJ1-5; 9 positions agree with TRBD1. Input material: PBMCs. CDR3 sequence reads: CASSGQGSNQPQHF. CDR3 coding DNA: TGTGCCAGCAGCGGACAGGGGAGCAATCAGCCCCAGCATTTT.